In this sample, the clone carrying this T cell receptor (beta chain) turned up once. Libraries were prepared by immunoSEQ multiplex PCR; TCRdb keeps only in-frame clonotypes and omits some of them. This table holds some 11,000 clones, approximately 67% found once. This record belongs to a study of sequential checkpoint blockade in melanoma. Overall study: Randomization was 1:1 between first-line nivolumab→ipilimumab and ipilimumab→nivolumab. Both treatment sequences were followed by maintenance nivolumab.

Treatment defined: randomized to nivolumab then ipilimumab (arm A) or the reverse (arm B). No patient had prior DNA-damaging chemotherapy. Live CD3+CD8+ CD19− CD56− cells were sorted from PBMCs. This receptor was identified in a human donor with melanoma. The input for sequencing was CD8+ T cells sorted from blood (inferred from file names), taken from a patient given nivolumab and ipilimumab in sequence.

The CDR3 coding sequence is TGCGCCAGCAGCCAAGGAAGTGGCAGGGCCTCCTACGAGCAGTACTTC. It codes for CASSQGSGRASYEQYF. The rearrangement links TRBV4-1 to TRBJ2-7; the D gene is possibly TRBD1 (5 bases). Germline values: CDR1 MGHRA, CDR2 YSYEKL. Trimming left V 1 base short and J 0 bases short, with 13 bases between. The CDR3 covers 16 residues.